Listed below are T cell receptor beta chains from one sample, sequenced in a study of OX40 agonist ivuxolimab in advanced cancers. This table comes from immunoSEQ multiplex PCR, and its TCRdb copy is limited to in-frame clones, with some not included. The sample holds about 100,000 clones, roughly 90% seen once. This sample comprised CD4+ or CD8+ T cells sorted from blood, obtained in a trial of the OX40 agonist ivuxolimab. These receptors originate from an adult with an advanced solid tumor such as melanoma, head and neck, liver or kidney cancer. CDR3s include the opening cysteine and the closing phenylalanine or tryptophan. The D gene is left open where the match is weak. Only some rows state a clone size, as once, few, many or a class for expanded clones.

cdr3_length j_call v_call d_call clone_size cdr3_aa cdr3_nt
18 TRBJ2-1 TRBV4-3 - - CASSQAPGTLSSYNEQFF TGCGCCAGCAGCCAAGCCCCGGGAACTCTGAGCTCCTACAATGAGCAGTTCTTC
15 TRBJ2-1 TRBV5-4 - - CASSLAGSSYNEQFF TGTGCCAGCAGCTTGGCCGGGAGCTCCTACAATGAGCAGTTCTTC
14 TRBJ2-1 TRBV6-5 - - CASSFRGRVNEQFF TGTGCCAGCAGTTTCCGGGGCCGGGTGAATGAGCAGTTCTTC
13 TRBJ1-2 TRBV5-4 - - CASSREDTYGYTF TGTGCCAGCAGCCGAGAGGACACCTATGGCTACACCTTC
16 TRBJ2-1 TRBV19 TRBD2 - CASRLAGEDSYNEQFF TGTGCCAGTCGACTAGCGGGAGAAGACTCCTACAATGAGCAGTTCTTC
12 TRBJ1-5 TRBV19 - few CASKRVDQPQHF TGTGCCAGTAAAAGGGTGGATCAGCCCCAGCATTTT
17 TRBJ2-7 TRBV21-1 - - CASRFTRDRRGFHEQYF TGTGCCAGCAGGTTTACGAGGGACAGGAGAGGGTTCCACGAGCAGTACTTC
15 TRBJ2-3 TRBV7-6 TRBD1 - CASSPRQGTTDTQYF TGTGCCAGCAGCCCTAGACAGGGGACGACAGATACGCAGTATTTT
14 TRBJ2-1 TRBV5-1 - - CASSFLKAGNEQFF TGCGCCAGCAGCTTTCTGAAGGCGGGTAATGAGCAGTTCTTC
13 TRBJ2-1 TRBV10-1 - - CASSVDMYNEQFF TGCGCCAGCAGTGTAGATATGTACAATGAGCAGTTCTTC
13 TRBJ2-2 TRBV28 - - CASSLYPGGELFF TGTGCCAGCAGTTTATATCCGGGCGGGGAGCTGTTTTTT
16 TRBJ2-5 TRBV28 TRBD1 - CASSLPPGGAWETQYF TGTGCCAGCAGTTTACCGCCAGGGGGCGCCTGGGAGACCCAGTACTTC
12 TRBJ2-2 TRBV6-6 - - CASRQVNGELFF TGTGCCAGCAGACAGGTTAATGGGGAGCTGTTTTTT
19 TRBJ2-1 TRBV28 TRBD2 - CASSPAAGLAGSRYNEQFF TGTGCCAGCAGCCCAGCGGCGGGACTAGCGGGATCAAGATACAATGAGCAGTTCTTC
14 TRBJ2-2 TRBV5-4 - - CASELGPKTGELFF TGTGCCAGCGAGCTTGGGCCTAAAACCGGGGAGCTGTTTTTT
14 TRBJ1-1 TRBV2 TRBD1 - CASSSQGGNTEAFF TGTGCCAGCAGTTCACAGGGGGGGAACACTGAAGCTTTCTTT
15 TRBJ1-1 TRBV5-1 TRBD1 once CASSPLGQGHTEAFF TGCGCCAGCAGCCCCCTGGGACAGGGGCACACTGAAGCTTTCTTT
14 TRBJ2-1 TRBV6-1 - - CASSESPTYNEQFF TGTGCCAGCAGTGAAAGCCCAACTTACAATGAGCAGTTCTTC
16 TRBJ2-7 TRBV5-1 TRBD1 - CASSVYPRDRIYEQYF TGCGCCAGCAGCGTTTACCCCCGGGACAGAATCTACGAGCAGTACTTC
15 TRBJ1-4 TRBV7-9 TRBD1 - CASSPGQGSREKLFF TGTGCCAGCAGCCCCGGACAGGGGAGCCGTGAAAAACTGTTTTTT
13 TRBJ1-1 TRBV30 - - CAWSPTANTEAFF TGTGCCTGGAGTCCTACAGCGAACACTGAAGCTTTCTTT
16 TRBJ2-7 TRBV7-9 - - CASSESHFQSTFEQYF TGTGCCAGCAGCGAATCACACTTCCAGTCCACCTTCGAGCAGTACTTC
14 TRBJ1-5 TRBV19 - - CASSIVGLRQPQHF TGTGCCAGTAGTATAGTAGGTCTTCGACAGCCCCAGCATTTT
18 TRBJ2-2 TRBV4-3 TRBD2 few CASSQELAGAANTGELFF TGCGCCAGCAGCCAAGAACTAGCGGGAGCCGCGAACACCGGGGAGCTGTTTTTT
14 TRBJ1-4 TRBV6-6 - - CASSLSGSREKLFF TGTGCCAGCAGTTTATCGGGGAGTAGAGAAAAACTGTTTTTT
13 TRBJ1-2 TRBV2 - - CASRATLNYGYTF TGTGCCAGTAGGGCAACCCTTAACTATGGCTACACCTTC
14 TRBJ1-3 TRBV28 TRBD1 - CASQTGGSGNTIYF TGTGCCAGCCAAACAGGGGGCTCTGGAAACACCATATATTTT
15 TRBJ2-2 TRBV5-1 TRBD1 - CASSFGTGGTGELFF TGCGCCAGCAGCTTCGGGACAGGGGGCACCGGGGAGCTGTTTTTT
15 TRBJ2-7 TRBV19 - - CASSRDRSTSYEQYF TGTGCCAGTAGCCGAGACAGGTCCACCTCCTACGAGCAGTACTTC
15 TRBJ2-2 TRBV4-1 TRBD2 few CASSLYSGRAVELFF TGCGCCAGCAGCCTCTATAGCGGGAGGGCCGTGGAGCTGTTTTTT
15 TRBJ1-4 TRBV6-1 - - CASRVTGPRREKLFF TGTGCCAGCAGAGTTACCGGGCCCCGGCGGGAAAAACTGTTTTTT
15 TRBJ1-5 TRBV2 TRBD1 once CASRVQGASNQPQHF TGTGCCAGCAGGGTACAGGGGGCTAGCAATCAGCCCCAGCATTTT
11 TRBJ2-5 TRBV11-3 - once CASSERGTQYF TGTGCCAGCAGCGAGAGGGGGACCCAGTACTTC
14 TRBJ1-1 TRBV7-2 TRBD1 few CASSGRTGVTEAFF TGTGCCAGCAGCGGCCGGACAGGGGTCACTGAAGCTTTCTTT
15 TRBJ2-1 TRBV19 - - CASSKTMSSYNEQFF TGTGCCAGTAGTAAGACTATGAGCTCCTACAATGAGCAGTTCTTC
13 TRBJ1-2 TRBV28 - - CASSRRASYGYTF TGTGCCAGCTCGCGACGAGCTAGCTATGGCTACACCTTC
15 TRBJ2-2 TRBV4-2 - - CASSQDRSGTGELFF TGTGCCAGCAGCCAAGATCGAAGTGGCACCGGGGAGCTGTTTTTT
14 TRBJ2-7 TRBV19 - - CASSDRQGLREQYF TGTGCCAGTTCCGACAGGCAAGGTTTGCGCGAGCAGTACTTC
15 TRBJ2-5 TRBV19 - - CASSISRGVRKTQYF TGTGCCAGTAGTATCTCCAGGGGTGTGAGGAAGACCCAGTACTTC
13 TRBJ2-7 TRBV18 - - CASSPTGTYEQYF TGTGCCAGCTCTCCGACGGGAACCTACGAGCAGTACTTC
13 TRBJ2-7 TRBV15 TRBD2 - CATSSGGVHEQYF TGTGCCACCAGTAGCGGGGGTGTGCACGAGCAGTACTTC
17 TRBJ2-5 TRBV5-1 - - CASSTTFGRGPRETQYF TGCGCCAGCAGCACTACCTTTGGGAGGGGGCCTAGGGAGACCCAGTACTTC
16 TRBJ1-1 TRBV5-6 TRBD1 - CASSPDRGRDTTEAFF TGTGCCAGCAGCCCGGACAGGGGGCGCGATACTACTGAAGCTTTCTTT
15 TRBJ1-1 TRBV5-4 - - CASSLSPAGDTEAFF TGTGCCAGCAGCCTCAGCCCAGCCGGGGACACTGAAGCTTTCTTT
16 TRBJ2-6 TRBV5-1 - - CASSLVTISGANVLTF TGCGCCAGCAGCTTGGTGACGATATCTGGGGCCAACGTCCTGACTTTC
15 TRBJ2-5 TRBV7-8 - - CASSYRVGREETQYF TGTGCCAGCAGCTACAGGGTGGGTCGAGAAGAGACCCAGTACTTC
15 TRBJ1-1 TRBV25-1 - - CASSHSRNWDTEAFF TGTGCCAGCAGCCATTCCAGGAACTGGGACACTGAAGCTTTCTTT
11 TRBJ1-2 TRBV9 - - CASSVRRGYTF TGTGCCAGCAGCGTCAGGCGGGGCTACACCTTC